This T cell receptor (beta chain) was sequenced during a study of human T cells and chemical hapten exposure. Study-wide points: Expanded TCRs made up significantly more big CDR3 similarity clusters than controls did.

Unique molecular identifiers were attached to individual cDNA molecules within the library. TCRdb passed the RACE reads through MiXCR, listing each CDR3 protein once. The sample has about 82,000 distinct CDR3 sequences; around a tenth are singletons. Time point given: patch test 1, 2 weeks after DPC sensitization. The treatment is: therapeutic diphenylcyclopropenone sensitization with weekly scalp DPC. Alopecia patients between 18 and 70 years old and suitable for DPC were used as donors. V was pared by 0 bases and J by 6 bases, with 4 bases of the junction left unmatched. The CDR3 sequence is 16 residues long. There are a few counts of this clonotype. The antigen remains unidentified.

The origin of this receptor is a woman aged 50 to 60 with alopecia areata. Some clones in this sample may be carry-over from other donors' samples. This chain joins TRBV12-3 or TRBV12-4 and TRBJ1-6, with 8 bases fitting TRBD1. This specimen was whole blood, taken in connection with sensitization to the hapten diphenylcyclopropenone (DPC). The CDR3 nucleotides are TGTGCCAGCAGTTTAGCCGGACAGGGTGGTAATTCACCCCTCCACTTT. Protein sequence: CASSLAGQGGNSPLHF.